This T cell receptor (beta chain) is from a study of T cell responses to AZD1222 COVID-19 vaccine. General study results and limits: Regions 160-218 and 743-854 dominated among vaccine-associated CD4 TCRs spanning spike. Females made up more of the donors, who were largely white British, and clonal diversity may have come out too low. Sampling captured repertoires only after the peak T cell response. Seropositivity was recorded at baseline in only 5 or 6 AZD1222 recipients.

Germline CDR1 is SGHTA and CDR2 is FQGNSA. This CDR3 is built from 15 residues. The V end was cut by 2 bases, the J end by 2 bases, with 10 bases between. This clone was counted once. Its specificity is unknown. Repertoires were generated with immunoSEQ multiplex PCR, while TCRdb's copy carries only in-frame clones and drops some. The data contain tens of thousands of clones, 90% of them seen just once; the ten biggest clones take up roughly 5.2%. The chain couples TRBV7-2 to TRBJ1-5, with D tentatively TRBD1 (6 bases). Source: peripheral blood, taken on day 0 of AZD1222 vaccination. The receptor comes from an adult in good health. In DNA, the CDR3 is TGTGCCAGCAGCTTAAGCTACAGGGGCAATCAGCCCCAGCATTTT. Translation: CASSLSYRGNQPQHF. The whole variable domain, remainder taken from reference TRBV7-2 and TRBJ1-5, is GAGVSQSPSNKVTEKGKDVELRCDPISGHTALYWYRQSLGQGLEFLIYFQGNSAPDKSGLPSDRFSAERTGGSVSTLTIQRTQQEDSAVYLCASSLSYRGNQPQHFGDGTRLSIL.